The sequence of this TCR beta chain was determined in a study of T cells in Graves' hyperthyroidism and ophthalmopathy. Using RNA transcripts as the source, TCR beta CDR3 regions were amplified. First-round RT-PCR with HTBI primers amplified the TCR CDR3 region. Each CDR3 protein is one row after TCRdb ran MiXCR on the multiplex PCR reads. This table has 250,000 to 300,000 distinct CDR3 sequences, about 14% appearing once. This clonotype was detected ten times or more. CDR1 and CDR2 from the germline V gene are SEHNR and FQNEAQ (reference sequence). Losses at the gene ends were 3 bases for V and 5 bases for J; bases not matched to a gene: 6. CDR3 length equals 15 residues.

The sequence came from a woman aged 25 to 39 with Graves' hyperthyroidism that later progressed to Graves' ophthalmopathy. The rearrangement joins TRBV7-9 to TRBJ2-1; 8 nucleotides match TRBD2. Material for sequencing was blood. In DNA, the CDR3 is TGTGCCAGCAGCTTCAGCGGGAGTGTGAACAATGAGCAGTTCTTC. This encodes CASSFSGSVNNEQFF.